This is a list of T cell receptor beta chains from one sample in a study of T cell responses to AZD1222 COVID-19 vaccine. The data were produced by immunoSEQ multiplex PCR, yet TCRdb's version contains in-frame clones alone and is incomplete. The sample lists about 150,000 clones; more than 80% were seen once. Sequenced here: peripheral blood, sampled 28 days after the second AZD1222 dose. These receptors came from an adult who received the AZD1222 COVID-19 vaccine. The CDR3 runs from the conserved cysteine through the conserved F or W. Each record gives: CDR3 DNA, CDR3 protein, V gene, clone size, D gene, J gene. The D gene is left open where the match is weak. The size of a clone is reported for some rows only, either as once, few or many, or as a class for expanded clones.

DNA: TGTGCCATCAGTTGGGACTACAATGAGCAGTTCTTC
CDR3: CAISWDYNEQFF
V: TRBV10-3
size: -
D: -
J: TRBJ2-1

DNA: TGTGCCAGCAGCCGGGACAGGGAATACAATGAGCAGTTCTTC
CDR3: CASSRDREYNEQFF
V: TRBV5-4
size: -
D: TRBD1
J: TRBJ2-1

DNA: TGTGCCAGCAGTTCGAACCGAGGTGGTGAGCAGTTCTTC
CDR3: CASSSNRGGEQFF
V: TRBV6-2/TRBV6-3
size: -
D: -
J: TRBJ2-1

DNA: TGTGCCAGCAGCCGGACAGTCGGTCGCGAGACCCAGTACTTC
CDR3: CASSRTVGRETQYF
V: TRBV5-6
size: -
D: -
J: TRBJ2-5

DNA: TGTGCCAGCAGCGACCGGACAGGGGGATATGGCTACACCTTC
CDR3: CASSDRTGGYGYTF
V: TRBV7-9
size: once
D: TRBD1
J: TRBJ1-2

DNA: TGTGCCAGCAGCTTAGAGCAGGGCGTCCGGTCTGAAGCTTTCTTT
CDR3: CASSLEQGVRSEAFF
V: TRBV7-9
size: few
D: -
J: TRBJ1-1

DNA: TGTGCCAGCAGCCAATATCCGAACACTGAAGCTTTCTTT
CDR3: CASSQYPNTEAFF
V: TRBV14
size: -
D: -
J: TRBJ1-1

DNA: TGTGCCAGCAGGGAGACCTCTCGAACTAATGAAAAACTGTTTTTT
CDR3: CASRETSRTNEKLFF
V: TRBV25-1
size: -
D: -
J: TRBJ1-4

DNA: TGTGCCAGCAGTGGATCCCCCGTGAGCGGTGCAACTAATGAAAAACTGTTTTTT
CDR3: CASSGSPVSGATNEKLFF
V: TRBV2
size: -
D: -
J: TRBJ1-4

DNA: TGTGCCAGCAGCTTAGGAAGTGGGGCAGGGGCTAACTATGGCTACACCTTC
CDR3: CASSLGSGAGANYGYTF
V: TRBV7-9
size: -
D: -
J: TRBJ1-2

DNA: TGTGCCAGCAGCTTGGCGGCAGGAAAGAATGAAAAACTGTTTTTT
CDR3: CASSLAAGKNEKLFF
V: TRBV5-4
size: -
D: -
J: TRBJ1-4

DNA: TGTGCCAGCAGCGCGCGGGAGAAGCCCTACAATGAGCAGTTCTTC
CDR3: CASSAREKPYNEQFF
V: TRBV7-8
size: -
D: TRBD2
J: TRBJ2-1

DNA: TGTGCCAGCAGTACTAGCGGGAGAGCCCCCTACGAGCAGTACTTC
CDR3: CASSTSGRAPYEQYF
V: TRBV6-5
size: -
D: TRBD2
J: TRBJ2-7

DNA: TGTGCCACCAGTGGCGGGACAGGAACCACAGATACGCAGTATTTT
CDR3: CATSGGTGTTDTQYF
V: TRBV24-1
size: -
D: TRBD1
J: TRBJ2-3

DNA: TGTGCCAGCTCACCTCAGAAACCGAACACTGAAGCTTTCTTT
CDR3: CASSPQKPNTEAFF
V: TRBV18
size: -
D: -
J: TRBJ1-1

DNA: TGTGCCAGCAGCCCGGGACAGGCGACGCAGTACTTC
CDR3: CASSPGQATQYF
V: TRBV3-1/TRBV3-2
size: -
D: TRBD1
J: TRBJ2-7

DNA: TGCAGTGCTAGTAGTATTATCAGCTATGGCTACACCTTC
CDR3: CSASSIISYGYTF
V: TRBV20-1
size: -
D: -
J: TRBJ1-2

DNA: TGCGCCAGCAGCTTGACAGGGCTGCAGGGCTACACCTTC
CDR3: CASSLTGLQGYTF
V: TRBV5-1
size: -
D: -
J: TRBJ1-2

DNA: TGTGCCAGCAGTTATTCGACAGCCTACTACGAGCAGTACTTC
CDR3: CASSYSTAYYEQYF
V: TRBV6-5
size: -
D: -
J: TRBJ2-7

DNA: TGTGCCAGCAGCATCCCGGGACTAGCGGGGAAAGAGACCCAGTACTTC
CDR3: CASSIPGLAGKETQYF
V: TRBV6-6
size: -
D: TRBD2
J: TRBJ2-5

DNA: TGTGCCAGCAGTTCGGAGGGGTATGGCTACACCTTC
CDR3: CASSSEGYGYTF
V: TRBV11-2
size: -
D: -
J: TRBJ1-2

DNA: TGCGCCAGCAGCCAGGGGCGGGAAAGTTTCTTC
CDR3: CASSQGRESFF
V: TRBV5-1
size: once
D: -
J: TRBJ2-1

DNA: TGTGCCAGCAGCTGCTCCGAGGGCACCCATAGCAATCAGCCCCAGCATTTT
CDR3: CASSCSEGTHSNQPQHF
V: TRBV21-1
size: -
D: -
J: TRBJ1-5

DNA: TGTGCCAGCAGGGGGCGGGAGGGCCTGGATGAGCAGTTCTTC
CDR3: CASRGREGLDEQFF
V: TRBV4-2
size: -
D: TRBD2
J: TRBJ2-1

DNA: TGTGAGGCCTCCTCTGGAAACACCATATATTTT
CDR3: CEASSGNTIYF
V: TRBV6-5
size: -
D: -
J: TRBJ1-3

DNA: TGTGCCAGCAGTTGGGGGACTGTAGAAGCTTTCTTT
CDR3: CASSWGTVEAFF
V: TRBV2
size: -
D: -
J: TRBJ1-1

DNA: TGTGCCAGCAGCCTACTCAGTCGGCGGGAGAGGCAAGAGACCCAGTACTTC
CDR3: CASSLLSRRERQETQYF
V: TRBV7-9
size: -
D: TRBD2
J: TRBJ2-5

DNA: TGTGCCAGCAGTCAAAGTTACGAGCAGTACTTC
CDR3: CASSQSYEQYF
V: TRBV12-3/TRBV12-4
size: -
D: -
J: TRBJ2-7

DNA: TGTGCCAGCAGCCATTATGGGGACCCTCGCACCGGGGAGCTGTTTTTT
CDR3: CASSHYGDPRTGELFF
V: TRBV7-9
size: -
D: -
J: TRBJ2-2

DNA: TGTGCCAGCAGCCCGACAAGCACAGATACGCAGTATTTT
CDR3: CASSPTSTDTQYF
V: TRBV5-4
size: -
D: -
J: TRBJ2-3

DNA: TGTGCCAGTAGTATATCAAACAGCCAGAACACTGAAGCTTTCTTT
CDR3: CASSISNSQNTEAFF
V: TRBV19
size: few
D: -
J: TRBJ1-1

DNA: TGTGCCAGCAGCTTTTGGACCCACGAGGACTATGGCTACACCTTC
CDR3: CASSFWTHEDYGYTF
V: TRBV11-2
size: once
D: -
J: TRBJ1-2

DNA: TGTGCCAGCAGCTTTGGCGGGTCAGATACGCAGTATTTT
CDR3: CASSFGGSDTQYF
V: TRBV5-4
size: -
D: -
J: TRBJ2-3

DNA: TGTGCCAGCTCACCTCTCCCGACGCTGGGTGGCTACACCTTC
CDR3: CASSPLPTLGGYTF
V: TRBV18
size: -
D: -
J: TRBJ1-2

DNA: TGTGCCAGCAGTGAATGGACCTCTCGGGGCAGGCAGCCCCAGCATTTT
CDR3: CASSEWTSRGRQPQHF
V: TRBV25-1
size: -
D: -
J: TRBJ1-5

DNA: TGCGCCAGCAGCTTGCTGCTAGCGGGAGGTATTAATGAGCAGTTCTTC
CDR3: CASSLLLAGGINEQFF
V: TRBV5-1
size: -
D: TRBD2
J: TRBJ2-1

DNA: TGTGCCAGCAGTGTAAGACAAGAGACCCAGTACTTC
CDR3: CASSVRQETQYF
V: TRBV12-3/TRBV12-4
size: -
D: -
J: TRBJ2-5

DNA: TGCAGCGTTGATTCCGAGGGCGGCTTGAACACTGAAGCTTTCTTT
CDR3: CSVDSEGGLNTEAFF
V: TRBV29-1
size: -
D: -
J: TRBJ1-1

DNA: TGCGCCAGCAGTGGACAGTTGAACACTGAAGCTTTCTTT
CDR3: CASSGQLNTEAFF
V: TRBV10-1
size: -
D: -
J: TRBJ1-1

DNA: TGTGCCAGCAGTGAAAAGAGGGGATTGGAAGTTGGCTACACCTTC
CDR3: CASSEKRGLEVGYTF
V: TRBV6-1
size: -
D: -
J: TRBJ1-2